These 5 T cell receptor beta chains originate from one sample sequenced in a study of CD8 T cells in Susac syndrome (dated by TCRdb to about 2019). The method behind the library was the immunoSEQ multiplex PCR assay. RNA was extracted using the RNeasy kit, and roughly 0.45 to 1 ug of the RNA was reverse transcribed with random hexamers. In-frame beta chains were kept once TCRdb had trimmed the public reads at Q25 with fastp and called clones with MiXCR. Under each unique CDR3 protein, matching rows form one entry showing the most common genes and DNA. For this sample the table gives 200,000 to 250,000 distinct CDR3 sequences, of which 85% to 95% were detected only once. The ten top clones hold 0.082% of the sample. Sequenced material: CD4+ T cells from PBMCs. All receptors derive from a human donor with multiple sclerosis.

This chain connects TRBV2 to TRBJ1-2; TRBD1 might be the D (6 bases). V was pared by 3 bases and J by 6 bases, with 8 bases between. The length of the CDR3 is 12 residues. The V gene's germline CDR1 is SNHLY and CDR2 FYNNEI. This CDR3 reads CASSEAGDGYTF. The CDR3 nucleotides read TGTGCCAGCAGTGAGGCAGGGGATGGCTACACCTTC.

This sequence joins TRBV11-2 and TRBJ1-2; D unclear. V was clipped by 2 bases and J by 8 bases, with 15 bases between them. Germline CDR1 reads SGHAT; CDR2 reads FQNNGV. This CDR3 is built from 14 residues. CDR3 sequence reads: CASSLQLGRGGYTF. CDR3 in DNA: TGTGCCAGCAGCTTACAGCTGGGGAGAGGGGGCTACACCTTC.

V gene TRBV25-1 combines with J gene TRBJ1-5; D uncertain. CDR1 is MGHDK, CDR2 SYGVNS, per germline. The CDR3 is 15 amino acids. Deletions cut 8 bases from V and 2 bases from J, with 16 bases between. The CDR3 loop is CASGKKGSGNQPQHF. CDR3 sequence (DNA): TGTGCCAGCGGAAAGAAGGGAAGTGGCAATCAGCCCCAGCATTTT.

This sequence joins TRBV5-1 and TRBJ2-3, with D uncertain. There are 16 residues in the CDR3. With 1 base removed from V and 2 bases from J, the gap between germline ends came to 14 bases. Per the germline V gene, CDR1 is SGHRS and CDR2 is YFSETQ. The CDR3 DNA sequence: TGCGCCAGCAGCTTGAATCGTGTCATTTTCACAGATACGCAGTATTTT. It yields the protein CASSLNRVIFTDTQYF.

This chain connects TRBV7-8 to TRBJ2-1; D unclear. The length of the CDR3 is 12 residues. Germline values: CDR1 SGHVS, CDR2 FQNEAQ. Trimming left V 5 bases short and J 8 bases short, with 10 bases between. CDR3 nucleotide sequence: TGTGCCAGCAGCCCCATCAGGCATGAGCAGTTCTTC. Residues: CASSPIRHEQFF.